What follows are 25 T cell receptor beta chains derived from one specimen sequenced in a study of STAT5B mutations in CD4+ large granular lymphocyte leukemia. Clones were sequenced by immunoSEQ multiplex PCR, and TCRdb holds only the in-frame ones, with some missing. The sample shows approximately 21,000 clones, 78% of them seen only once. Material for sequencing was CD4+ T cells from blood buffy coats. The receptors derive from a human donor in good health.

The gene calls are TRBV6-6 and TRBJ2-5, with 7 bases lining up with TRBD2. The better agreement between TRBJ2-7 and the DNA end casts doubt on the J call. This CDR3 is built from 13 residues. Germline CDR1 is MNHNY and CDR2 is SVGAGI (reference sequence). CDR3 bases: TGTGCCAGCACCGGCGGGGGCTCCTACGAGCAGTACTTC. It codes for CASTGGGSYEQYF.

The J gene is TRBJ2-1, the V gene TRBV4-1; 9 positions match TRBD2. Unmatched junction bases numbered 11, after V lost 6 bases and J lost 2 bases. The CDR3 is made up of 17 amino acids. Per germline, CDR1 MGHRA and CDR2 YSYEKL. The DNA of the CDR3 is TGCGCCAGCAGGGATCCGACGACTAGCGGAGCCTACAATGAGCAGTTCTTC. This translates into CASRDPTTSGAYNEQFF.

This clone was counted between two and nine times. The chain recombines TRBV6-5 with TRBJ1-2; TRBD1 matches 7 bases. The CDR3 totals 13 residues. V lost 5 bases and J lost 7; bases outside the gene matches: 7. CDR1 is MNHEY, CDR2 SVGAGI, per germline. CDR3 nucleotides: TGTGCCAGCAGTAAGACAGGGTTTTCTGGCTACACCTTC. This translates into CASSKTGFSGYTF.

The chain has TRBV10-3 and TRBJ1-5, with D uncertain. The germline V gene encodes CDR1 ENHRY and CDR2 SYGVKD. This CDR3 contains 12 residues. V was trimmed by 6 bases and J by 4 bases, leaving 7 bases between them. The CDR3 nucleotides are TGTGCCATCAGCAGAAATAATCAGCCCCAGCATTTT. Translation gives CAISRNNQPQHF.

The chain carries TRBV20-1 and TRBJ2-4, with a weak D call TRBD1 (6 bases). Germline assignment: CDR1 DFQATT and CDR2 SNEGSKA (reference sequence). V shed 6 bases and J shed 7 bases, with 10 bases lying between them. The CDR3 totals 11 residues. CDR3 sequence reads: CSAPGQNIQYF. The DNA of the CDR3 is TGCAGTGCGCCTGGACAGAACATTCAGTACTTC.

This clone has more than one count but fewer than ten. The genes are TRBV28 and TRBJ1-4, with TRBD1 matching over 7 bases. Germline trimming cut 9 bases from V and 8 bases from J; bases unmatched to any gene: 15. This CDR3 has 15 amino acids. Germline CDR1 reads MDHEN; CDR2 reads SYDVKM. The CDR3: CASYPGTAHGEKLFF. DNA for the CDR3: TGTGCCAGTTATCCGGGGACAGCCCACGGGGAAAAACTGTTTTTT.

This chain connects TRBV28 to TRBJ1-2; 7 bases match TRBD1. CDR3 length: 13 amino acids. J was trimmed by 8 bases and V by 1 base; bases with no gene match: 4. Looked up from germline, CDR1 is MDHEN and CDR2 is SYDVKM. CDR3 nucleotides: TGTGCCAGCAGTTTATTACAGGGGCAGGGCTACACCTTC. Protein sequence: CASSLLQGQGYTF.

V is TRBV2 and J is TRBJ1-2; TRBD1 might be the D (6 bases). CDR1 and CDR2 from the germline V gene are SNHLY and FYNNEI. V was shortened by 8 bases and J by 12 bases, with 22 bases between the two germline ends. This CDR3 spans 13 amino acids. The CDR3 nucleotides read TGTGCCAGCCATCGGGGGGCGCTAACCTCGAACACCTTC. Translating it yields CASHRGALTSNTF.

V and J are TRBV6-5 and TRBJ1-3; possibly TRBD1 for D (5 bases). Germline CDR1 reads MNHEY; CDR2 reads SVGAGI. The CDR3 length is 15 residues. The V gene lost 4 bases and the J gene lost 4 bases, with 14 bases spanning the gap. For the CDR3, the DNA is TGTGCCAGCAGTTCCCGGACAAATTTGGGAAACACCATATATTTT. Encoded protein: CASSSRTNLGNTIYF.

The V gene is TRBV7-2, the J gene TRBJ1-2; no reliable D call. The V gene lost 5 bases and the J gene lost 8 bases, with 24 bases spanning the gap. The CDR3 has 16 residues. CDR1 is SGHTA and CDR2 is FQGNSA in the germline V gene. The CDR3 nucleotides are TGTGCCAGCAGCACCTCAGACGGGTCGGGGTTTAAAGGCTACACCTTC. Encoded protein: CASSTSDGSGFKGYTF.

The gene calls are TRBV10-2 and TRBJ2-7; 9 nucleotides align to TRBD2. CDR1 is WSHSY, CDR2 SAAADI, per germline. The V gene end was trimmed by 2 bases and the J gene end by 6 bases; junction bases not matched to a gene: 8. CDR3 size: 15 residues. This CDR3 is CASSEKGLASAEQYF. The CDR3 DNA is TGCGCCAGCAGTGAGAAGGGACTAGCCTCAGCCGAGCAGTACTTC.

This clone was picked up a small number of times. J is TRBJ1-1 and V is TRBV5-1, with D unclear. Germline V lookup: CDR1 SGHRS, CDR2 YFSETQ. Trimming took 0 bases from V and 0 from J, leaving 9 bases between them. This CDR3 is 15 amino acids long. This CDR3 reads CASSLGGPMNTEAFF. The CDR3 coding sequence is TGCGCCAGCAGCTTGGGTGGGCCCATGAACACTGAAGCTTTCTTT.

The rearrangement joins TRBV6-1 to TRBJ1-1; 11 nucleotides agree with TRBD1. J lost 6 bases, V lost 4 bases, and 7 bases had no gene match. Germline-derived CDR1 and CDR2 are MNHNS and SASEGT. The CDR3 contains 15 residues. The DNA for the CDR3 is TGTGCCAGCAGTGTCTCCGGACAGGGGGCAGCTGAAGCTTTCTTT. It encodes CASSVSGQGAAEAFF.

The chain combines TRBV5-1 with TRBJ2-1; D call uncertain. The germline V gene has CDR1 SGHRS and CDR2 YFSETQ. V was pared by 4 bases and J by 7 bases, with 15 bases between. The CDR3 is 14 amino acids. CDR3 protein: CASSTTGGRNEQFF. In nucleotides, the CDR3 is TGCGCCAGCAGCACGACTGGTGGTCGGAATGAGCAGTTCTTC.

This rearrangement joins TRBV28 to TRBJ2-5; D may match TRBD1 or TRBD2 (5 bases each). The ends were cut back, 3 bases at V and 3 bases at J, with 14 bases in the middle. This CDR3 spans 15 amino acids. CDR1 and CDR2 from the germline V gene are MDHEN and SYDVKM. The CDR3 protein is CASSLGRAAEETQYF. The CDR3 nucleotides read TGTGCCAGCAGTTTGGGGCGGGCCGCAGAAGAGACCCAGTACTTC.

CDR3 coding DNA: TGTGCCACCAGCAGAGATAGAGCCACCGGGGAGCTGTTTTTT. Translating it yields CATSRDRATGELFF. The rearrangement uses TRBV15 and TRBJ2-2; unclear D gene. Trimming removed 0 bases at V and 4 bases at J, with 6 bases between. Germline V gene data show CDR1 as LNHNV and CDR2 as YYDKDF (reference sequence). CDR3 length: 14 amino acids.

This sequence joins TRBV18 and TRBJ2-7, with a possible D match to TRBD2 (5 bases). Deletions cut 4 bases from V and 4 bases from J, with 11 bases between. The length of the CDR3 is 13 residues. CDR1 is KGHSH, CDR2 LQKENI, per germline. The CDR3 DNA sequence: TGTGCCAGCTCACTGGAGCGGATTTACGAGCAGTACTTC. Its protein is CASSLERIYEQYF.

The V gene is TRBV27, the J gene TRBJ2-1, with D maybe TRBD2 (6 bases). Trimming took off 3 bases at V and 10 bases at J, with 13 bases between the two ends. The CDR3 is 13 residues long. Germline CDR1 reads MNHEY; CDR2 reads SMNVEV (reference sequence). CDR3 sequence (DNA): TGTGCCAGCAGTTTCCCCGGGACTGGGGAGCAGTTCTTC. Its translation: CASSFPGTGEQFF.

In its sample, this clone was seen once. V usage is TRBV27 and J usage is TRBJ1-2; 7 nucleotides match TRBD1. The CDR3 extends over 16 amino acids. J gave up 4 bases and V 1 base, and 9 bases lay outside the gene matches. Germline lookup yields CDR1 MNHEY and CDR2 SMNVEV (reference sequence). CDR3 amino acids: CASSLLSTGDFYGYTF. The CDR3 DNA follows: TGTGCCAGCAGTTTATTGTCAACAGGGGATTTCTATGGCTACACCTTC.

The CDR3 is CASSPTGFSSTDSTSTDTQYF. CDR3 DNA: TGTGCCAGCAGTCCTACAGGGTTTAGCTCGACCGATAGTACCTCGACAGATACGCAGTATTTT. This chain links TRBV28 with TRBJ2-3, with a tentative D call TRBD1 (6 bases). The CDR3 is made up of 21 amino acids. Trimming left V 5 bases short and J 3 bases short, with 33 bases between. Germline V lookup: CDR1 MDHEN, CDR2 SYDVKM.

This chain links TRBV7-2 with TRBJ1-2, with 7 nucleotides matching TRBD1. CDR3 length equals 15 residues. Germline V gene sequence: CDR1 SGHTA, CDR2 FQGNSA. The V and J ends lost 7 bases and 4 bases, in that order; junction bases with no gene match: 12. CDR3 loop: CASTPNRQGGYGYTF. In DNA form, the CDR3 reads TGTGCCAGCACCCCGAATCGACAGGGAGGCTATGGCTACACCTTC. Using reference TRBV7-2 and TRBJ1-2 for the parts outside the CDR3, the full variable domain is GAGVSQSPSNKVTEKGKDVELRCDPISGHTALYWYRQSLGQGLEFLIYFQGNSAPDKSGLPSDRFSAERTGGSVSTLTIQRTQQEDSAVYLCASTPNRQGGYGYTFGSGTRLTVV.

This clone was seen only once. V gene TRBV5-1 combines with J gene TRBJ2-5; D is perhaps TRBD2 (7 bases). Looked up from germline, CDR1 is SGHRS and CDR2 is YFSETQ. The CDR3 is made up of 13 amino acids. V lost 4 bases and J 2 bases, leaving 9 bases between the germline ends. The CDR3 sequence is CASSRGGQETQYF. The CDR3 nucleotides read TGCGCCAGCAGCAGGGGGGGACAAGAGACCCAGTACTTC.

The chain has TRBV5-6 and TRBJ1-2; D uncertain. Trimming took 2 bases from V and 4 from J, leaving 6 bases between them. CDR3 size: 12 residues. Germline CDR1 SGHDT, CDR2 YYEEEE. DNA for the CDR3: TGTGCCAGCAGCTTATTAGGCTATGGCTACACCTTC. Translation gives CASSLLGYGYTF.

The rearrangement links TRBV23-1 to TRBJ2-7; TRBD1 matches at 10 bases. TRBV23-1 falls under the ORF class, with uncertain function. Germline trimming cut 0 bases from V and 2 bases from J; bases unmatched to any gene: 7. The CDR3 loop spans 17 amino acids. The CDR3 bases are TGCGCCAGCAGTCAATCCTGGACAGGGGGGTACCCCTACGAGCAGTACTTC. It yields the protein CASSQSWTGGYPYEQYF.

The chain couples TRBV27 to TRBJ2-7, with 10 bases fitting TRBD2. The CDR3 extends over 15 amino acids. Germline loops: CDR1 MNHEY, CDR2 SMNVEV (reference sequence). Losses at the gene ends were 2 bases for V and 7 bases for J; bases not matched to a gene: 8. CDR3 nucleotides: TGTGCCAGCAGTTTAGAAGCGGGAGGGCCGGGGGAGCAGTACTTC. Translation gives CASSLEAGGPGEQYF.